Sequencing of this T cell receptor (beta chain) was carried out in a study of post-analysis software for immune sequencing data. Broader study findings: Five or six TRBV segments were more frequent in patients than controls; TRBV5-6, TRBV5-1 and TRBV20-1 belonged to this group.

This CDR3 is 15 amino acids long. The germline V gene has CDR1 LNHNV and CDR2 YYDKDF (reference sequence). V was shortened by 5 bases and J by 2 bases, with 13 bases between the two germline ends. Included in the TCR beta cDNA libraries were unique molecular identifiers. TCRdb called the PCR reads again in MiXCR, with one record for every CDR3 protein. In the table there are fewer than 900,000 distinct CDR3 sequences, roughly 46% of which are singletons. In the case of this clonotype: Its antigen is not identified.

This chain connects TRBV15 to TRBJ1-5, with D possibly being TRBD1 (6 bases). This sequence originates from a girl under 18 with multiple sclerosis. Sample: blood. The CDR3 bases are TGTGCCACCAGCGTCAACAGGGCCGGCAATCAGCCCCAGCATTTT. The encoded protein is CATSVNRAGNQPQHF.